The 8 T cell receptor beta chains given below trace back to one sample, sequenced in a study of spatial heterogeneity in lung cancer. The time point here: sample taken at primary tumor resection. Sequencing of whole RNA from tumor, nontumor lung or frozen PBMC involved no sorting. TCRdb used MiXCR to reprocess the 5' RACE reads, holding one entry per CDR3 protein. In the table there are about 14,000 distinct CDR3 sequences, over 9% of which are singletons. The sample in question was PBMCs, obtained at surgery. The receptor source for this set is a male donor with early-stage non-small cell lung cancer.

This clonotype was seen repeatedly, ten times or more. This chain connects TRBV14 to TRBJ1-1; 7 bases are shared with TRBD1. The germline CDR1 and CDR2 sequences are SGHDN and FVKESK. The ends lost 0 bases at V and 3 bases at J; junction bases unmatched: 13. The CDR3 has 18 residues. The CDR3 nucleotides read TGTGCCAGCAGCCAAGATCCGGGGGCAGGGGGACTAGACACTGAAGCTTTCTTT. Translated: CASSQDPGAGGLDTEAFF.

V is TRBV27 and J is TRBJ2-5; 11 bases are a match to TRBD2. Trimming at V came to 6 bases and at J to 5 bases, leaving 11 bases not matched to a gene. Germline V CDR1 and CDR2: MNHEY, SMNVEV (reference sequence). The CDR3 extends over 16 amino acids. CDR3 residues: CASRPRPTSGDETQYF. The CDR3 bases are TGTGCCAGCAGGCCCCGCCCGACTAGCGGGGACGAGACCCAGTACTTC.

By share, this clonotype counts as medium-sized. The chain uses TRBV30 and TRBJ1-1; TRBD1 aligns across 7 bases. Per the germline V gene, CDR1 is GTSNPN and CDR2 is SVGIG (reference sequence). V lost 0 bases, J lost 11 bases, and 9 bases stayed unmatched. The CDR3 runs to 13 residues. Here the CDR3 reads CAWSVSLQGVAFF. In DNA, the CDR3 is TGTGCCTGGAGTGTATCACTTCAGGGGGTCGCTTTCTTT.

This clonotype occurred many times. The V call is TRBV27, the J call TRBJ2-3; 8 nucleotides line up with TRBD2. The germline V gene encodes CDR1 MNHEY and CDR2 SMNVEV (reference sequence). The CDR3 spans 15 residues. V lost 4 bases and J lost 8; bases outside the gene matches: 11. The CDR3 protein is CASSSEREWGGTQYF. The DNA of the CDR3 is TGTGCCAGCAGTTCTGAGCGGGAGTGGGGGGGTACGCAGTATTTT.

This CDR3 reads CASRIGPAGNSPLHF. As DNA, the CDR3 is TGTGCCAGCAGGATAGGGCCAGCGGGTAATTCACCCCTCCACTTT. This chain joins TRBV27 and TRBJ1-6; D uncertain. The CDR3 consists of 15 residues. V was pared by 6 bases and J by 6 bases, with 15 bases between. Germline V gene sequence: CDR1 MNHEY, CDR2 SMNVEV (reference sequence).

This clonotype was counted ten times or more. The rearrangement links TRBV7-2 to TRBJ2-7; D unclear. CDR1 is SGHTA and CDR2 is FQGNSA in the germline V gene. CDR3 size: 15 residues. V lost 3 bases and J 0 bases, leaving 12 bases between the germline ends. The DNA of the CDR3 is TGTGCCAGCAGCTTCGGCGGCACAAGCTCCTACGAGCAGTACTTC. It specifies CASSFGGTSSYEQYF.

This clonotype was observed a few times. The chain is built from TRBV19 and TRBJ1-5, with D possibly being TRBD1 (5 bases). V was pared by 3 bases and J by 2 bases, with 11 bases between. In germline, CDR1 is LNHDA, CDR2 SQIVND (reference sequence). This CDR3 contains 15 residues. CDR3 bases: TGTGCCAGTAGTATCAGGGCTGGGGGCAATCAGCCCCAGCATTTT. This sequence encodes CASSIRAGGNQPQHF.

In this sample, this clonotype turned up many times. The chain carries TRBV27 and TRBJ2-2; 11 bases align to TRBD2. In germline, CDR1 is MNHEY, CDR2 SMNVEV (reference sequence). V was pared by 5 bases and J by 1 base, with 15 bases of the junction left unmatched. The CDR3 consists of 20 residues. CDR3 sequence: CASSLRSPGLAEMNTGELFF. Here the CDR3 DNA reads TGTGCCAGCAGTCTTAGGTCCCCGGGACTAGCGGAGATGAACACCGGGGAGCTGTTTTTT.